This is a list of T cell receptor beta chains from one sample in a study of blood T cell repertoires in COVID-19. The repertoire was sequenced with immunoSEQ multiplex PCR; TCRdb's copy has only in-frame clones and lacks some. The sample lists approximately 250,000 clones; 75% to 90% were seen once. Sequencing was done on a sample of peripheral blood. Receptors were obtained from a woman between 70 and 85 years old with COVID-19, enrolled during active disease. Each CDR3 is given with its conserved first and last residue. A D gene is named only where the DNA matches it firmly. For some rows the clone size is stated as once, few or many, or as a class when expanded; others skip it.

NA	TRBV21-1	NA	TRBJ2-3	CASSNCGSESSTDTQYF	TGTGCCAGCAGCAACTGCGGATCCGAATCTAGCACAGATACGCAGTATTTT
few	TRBV7-9	TRBD2	TRBJ2-4	CASSLVGLAGGTKNIQYF	TGTGCCAGCAGCTTAGTTGGACTAGCGGGAGGTACCAAAAACATTCAGTACTTC
NA	TRBV12-5	TRBD1	TRBJ2-2	CASGKRTGGDTGELFF	TGTGCTAGTGGGAAAAGGACAGGGGGGGATACCGGGGAGCTGTTTTTT
NA	TRBV5-4	TRBD1	TRBJ2-2	CASSSGTGVTGELFF	TGTGCCAGCAGCTCCGGGACAGGGGTAACCGGGGAGCTGTTTTTT
NA	TRBV15	NA	TRBJ2-7	CATSLSSGGEYEQYF	TGTGCCACCAGCTTGTCGAGTGGGGGCGAGTACGAGCAGTACTTC
NA	TRBV27	TRBD1	TRBJ1-6	CASRWRGTDNSPLHF	TGTGCCAGCAGGTGGAGGGGGACAGATAATTCACCCCTCCACTTT
NA	TRBV28	NA	TRBJ1-5	CASSRQPQHF	TGTGCCAGCAGTCGTCAGCCCCAGCATTTT
NA	TRBV14	TRBD2	TRBJ2-1	CASTWGLADNEQFF	TGTGCCAGCACCTGGGGACTAGCGGACAATGAGCAGTTCTTC
NA	TRBV7-6	TRBD1	TRBJ2-2	CASSLYYTGGSGELFF	TGTGCCAGCAGCTTATATTACACAGGGGGTTCCGGGGAGCTGTTTTTT
NA	TRBV7-8	NA	TRBJ1-2	CASSYGFFGKDYGYTF	TGTGCCAGCAGTTACGGGTTCTTTGGTAAAGACTATGGCTACACCTTC
NA	TRBV5-4	TRBD1	TRBJ1-1	CASSLELTGAGAFF	TGTGCCAGCAGCTTGGAGTTGACAGGGGCGGGAGCTTTCTTT
NA	TRBV9	TRBD2	TRBJ2-1	CASSERAGRTYNEQFF	TGTGCCAGCAGCGAGAGAGCGGGACGAACCTACAATGAGCAGTTCTTC